This is a list of T cell receptor beta chains from one sample in a study of T cells after yellow fever vaccination. TCRdb re-called the 5' RACE reads through MiXCR, storing one row per CDR3 protein. Here the sample spans 250,000 or so distinct CDR3 sequences, roughly 6.8% being singletons. The specimen comprised CD4+ T cells sorted from PBMCs, sampled on the day of the yellow fever booster vaccination. The receptors shown here come from a man aged 30 to 45 who received the YFV17D yellow fever vaccine. Each CDR3 is given with its conserved first and last residue. D genes are given only for firm matches. Size is omitted from some rows. Given values are once, few, many or a class for expanded clones.

D,size,V,J,CDR3,DNA
TRBD2,many,TRBV20-1,TRBJ2-3,CSAQTSGRAFADTQYF,TGCAGTGCCCAGACTAGCGGGAGGGCCTTTGCAGATACGCAGTATTTT
NA,few,TRBV7-9,TRBJ2-1,CASSLGGTRAHEQFF,TGTGCCAGCAGTCTAGGCGGGACTCGTGCCCATGAGCAGTTCTTC
TRBD1,few,TRBV7-9,TRBJ2-7,CASSPGTDLYGQYF,TGTGCCAGCAGCCCCGGGACAGACCTCTACGGGCAGTACTTC
TRBD2,many,TRBV28,TRBJ2-1,CASSLRTSGRWFF,TGTGCCAGCAGTTTGCGCACTAGCGGTCGTTGGTTCTTC
TRBD2,few,TRBV6-5,TRBJ2-7,CASSYWREAQGEQYF,TGTGCCAGCAGTTACTGGCGGGAGGCCCAGGGGGAGCAGTACTTC
TRBD2,few,TRBV5-1,TRBJ2-1,CASSFGGGPFEQFF,TGCGCCAGCAGCTTTGGGGGAGGGCCGTTTGAGCAGTTCTTC
TRBD2,few,TRBV29-1,TRBJ2-7,CSVLSGGYEQYF,TGCAGCGTCCTCTCGGGGGGCTACGAGCAGTACTTC
NA,NA,TRBV4-3,TRBJ2-7,CASSQGAGRETYEQYF,TGCGCCAGCAGCCAAGGGGCCGGGCGGGAAACCTACGAGCAGTACTTC
TRBD2,few,TRBV5-1,TRBJ2-3,CASSFVAGGADTQYF,TGCGCCAGCAGCTTCGTAGCGGGAGGGGCAGATACGCAGTATTTT
NA,NA,TRBV7-2,TRBJ1-2,CASSQINLYGYTF,TGTGCCAGCAGTCAAATTAATCTCTATGGCTACACCTTC
NA,NA,TRBV7-3,TRBJ1-1,CASSLMQVYNTEAFF,TGTGCCAGCAGCTTAATGCAGGTATACAACACTGAAGCTTTCTTT
NA,few,TRBV14,TRBJ2-1,CASSQLGQGNNEQFF,TGTGCCAGCAGCCAATTAGGCCAGGGGAACAATGAGCAGTTCTTC
NA,few,TRBV6-2/TRBV6-3,TRBJ2-2,CASSHRGKRAYTGELFF,TGTGCCAGCAGCCACAGGGGCAAGCGGGCTTACACCGGGGAGCTGTTTTTT
TRBD2,many,TRBV29-1,TRBJ2-4,CSVGYTSGITKNIQYF,TGCAGCGTTGGTTATACTAGCGGGATCACCAAAAACATTCAGTACTTC
NA,NA,TRBV6-5,TRBJ2-7,CASSFLNEQYF,TGTGCCAGCAGTTTCCTTAACGAGCAGTACTTC
TRBD1,NA,TRBV9,TRBJ2-5,CASSATGEETQYF,TGTGCCAGCAGCGCCACAGGGGAAGAGACCCAGTACTTC
TRBD2,NA,TRBV29-1,TRBJ2-7,CSVEASGKSYEQYF,TGCAGCGTTGAGGCTAGCGGGAAGTCCTACGAGCAGTACTTC
NA,NA,TRBV24-1,TRBJ1-2,CATGEQGGYGYTF,TGTGCCACCGGGGAGCAGGGTGGCTATGGCTACACCTTC
NA,few,TRBV12-3/TRBV12-4,TRBJ1-2,CASSLVGPQGGYGYTF,TGTGCCAGCAGTTTAGTAGGCCCGCAGGGCGGCTATGGCTACACCTTC
NA,NA,TRBV12-3/TRBV12-4,TRBJ2-3,CASTPLGKITDTQYF,TGTGCCAGCACCCCCCTTGGAAAGATCACAGATACGCAGTATTTT
TRBD2,NA,TRBV7-9,TRBJ2-1,CASSLAGLEFDEQFF,TGTGCCAGCAGCTTAGCAGGACTAGAATTCGATGAGCAGTTCTTC
NA,NA,TRBV7-9,TRBJ1-2,CASSLAGRPAFGGGYTF,TGTGCCAGCAGCTTAGCCGGACGGCCGGCCTTTGGTGGTGGCTACACCTTC
TRBD2,many,TRBV5-1,TRBJ2-5,CASSLGLADYFQETQYF,TGCGCCAGCAGCTTGGGACTAGCGGACTACTTCCAAGAGACCCAGTACTTC
NA,NA,TRBV7-2,TRBJ2-2,CASRPTGTNTGELFF,TGTGCCAGCAGGCCAACAGGGACGAACACCGGGGAGCTGTTTTTT
NA,many,TRBV3-1,TRBJ2-2,CASSQDPRLQRGTGELFF,TGTGCCAGCAGCCAAGACCCCAGACTACAACGGGGCACCGGGGAGCTGTTTTTT
NA,NA,TRBV24-1,TRBJ2-1,CATFDLGNEQFF,TGTGCCACCTTTGATTTGGGGAATGAGCAGTTCTTC
NA,NA,TRBV5-1,TRBJ1-2,CASSFTGADGYTF,TGCGCCAGCAGCTTTACGGGGGCCGATGGCTACACCTTC
NA,NA,TRBV20-1,TRBJ1-3,CSAPIESGLSNTIYF,TGCAGTGCCCCGATAGAATCAGGGCTATCAAACACCATATATTTT
NA,many,TRBV21-1,TRBJ2-7,CASSQGTSGGYEQYF,TGTGCCAGCAGCCAGGGGACTAGCGGGGGGTACGAGCAGTACTTC
TRBD1,many,TRBV12-3/TRBV12-4,TRBJ1-5,CASSTGTGGARHQPQHF,TGTGCCAGCAGCACCGGGACAGGGGGCGCGCGGCATCAGCCCCAGCATTTT
NA,few,TRBV28,TRBJ2-7,CASGTPAHEQYF,TGTGCCAGCGGGACCCCCGCTCACGAGCAGTACTTC
TRBD2,few,TRBV10-3,TRBJ2-7,CAASGGGGYEQYF,TGTGCCGCCAGTGGCGGGGGTGGCTACGAGCAGTACTTC
NA,many,TRBV5-1,TRBJ2-5,CASSLAGGRAETQYF,TGCGCCAGCAGCTTGGCCGGGGGAAGGGCAGAGACCCAGTACTTC
NA,NA,TRBV7-9,TRBJ2-7,CASSLLAVGEQYF,TGTGCCAGCAGCCTCCTCGCCGTGGGGGAGCAGTACTTC
NA,few,TRBV12-3/TRBV12-4,TRBJ2-7,CASSLTEVPSEQYF,TGTGCCAGCAGTTTAACCGAGGTCCCCAGCGAGCAGTACTTC
NA,NA,TRBV5-6,TRBJ2-5,CASSIPGQETQYF,TGTGCCAGCAGCATTCCGGGGCAAGAGACCCAGTACTTC
NA,many,TRBV12-3/TRBV12-4,TRBJ1-2,CASSQDSTYGYTF,TGTGCCAGCAGCCAGGACAGTACCTATGGCTACACCTTC
NA,few,TRBV2,TRBJ1-1,CASRSGLGEAFF,TGTGCCAGCAGGTCGGGGCTAGGTGAAGCTTTCTTT
NA,many,TRBV4-3,TRBJ2-1,CASSQELLSTEQFF,TGCGCCAGCAGCCAGGAGCTACTCAGTACTGAGCAGTTCTTC
TRBD2,many,TRBV20-1,TRBJ2-1,CSAAKLAGGYNEQFF,TGCAGTGCCGCAAAACTAGCGGGAGGCTACAATGAGCAGTTCTTC
NA,few,TRBV12-3/TRBV12-4,TRBJ2-3,CASTPGPGPITDTQYF,TGTGCCAGCACCCCCGGTCCGGGCCCGATTACAGATACGCAGTATTTT
NA,many,TRBV11-2,TRBJ1-2,CASSRDRSGGYTF,TGTGCCAGCAGCCGTGACAGGTCGGGCGGCTACACCTTC
TRBD2,many,TRBV18,TRBJ2-1,CASSPQAGATYNEQFF,TGTGCCAGCTCACCACAAGCGGGAGCCACCTACAATGAGCAGTTCTTC
NA,many,TRBV5-4,TRBJ2-7,CASSLDWSLEQYF,TGTGCCAGCAGCCTGGACTGGAGTCTCGAGCAGTACTTC
TRBD1,many,TRBV3-1,TRBJ1-2,CASSQVPTGLFGYTF,TGTGCCAGCAGCCAAGTCCCGACAGGGCTCTTTGGCTACACCTTC
NA,NA,TRBV7-8,TRBJ1-2,CASSLVNWGYTF,TGTGCCAGCAGCTTAGTTAACTGGGGCTACACCTTC
NA,few,TRBV18,TRBJ2-2,CASSLNQVSNTGELFF,TGTGCCAGCTCCCTGAACCAGGTTTCGAACACCGGGGAGCTGTTTTTT
NA,NA,TRBV11-2,TRBJ2-1,CASSLDPRERQFF,TGTGCCAGCAGCTTAGATCCCCGGGAAAGACAGTTCTTC
TRBD2,many,TRBV5-1,TRBJ2-7,CASSTGLAGSSYEQYF,TGCGCCAGCAGCACGGGACTAGCGGGAAGCTCCTACGAGCAGTACTTC
NA,NA,TRBV7-3,TRBJ2-1,CASSPIKEINEQFF,TGTGCCAGCAGCCCGATAAAGGAGATAAATGAGCAGTTCTTC
TRBD2,few,TRBV5-1,TRBJ2-2,CASSLSPSGSFAGELFF,TGCGCCAGCAGCTTGTCACCTAGCGGGAGTTTTGCCGGGGAGCTGTTTTTT
TRBD1,few,TRBV10-2,TRBJ2-3,CASGTGARDTQYF,TGCGCCAGTGGGACAGGGGCCAGAGATACGCAGTATTTT
NA,few,TRBV5-1,TRBJ2-3,CASRDGSGGGSDTQYF,TGCGCCAGCAGGGACGGCAGCGGAGGGGGGTCAGATACGCAGTATTTT